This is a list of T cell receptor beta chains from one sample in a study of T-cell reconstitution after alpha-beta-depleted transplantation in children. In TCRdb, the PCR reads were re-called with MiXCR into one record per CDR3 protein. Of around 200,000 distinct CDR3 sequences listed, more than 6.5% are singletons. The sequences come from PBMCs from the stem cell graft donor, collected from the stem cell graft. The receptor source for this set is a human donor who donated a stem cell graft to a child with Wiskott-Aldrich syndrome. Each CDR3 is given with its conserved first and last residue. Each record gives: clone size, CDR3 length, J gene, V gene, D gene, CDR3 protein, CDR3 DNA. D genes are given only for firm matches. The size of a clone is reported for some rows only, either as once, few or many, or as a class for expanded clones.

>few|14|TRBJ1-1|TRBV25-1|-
CASSELGTFLGAFF
TGTGCCAGCAGTGAATTGGGGACATTTTTAGGAGCTTTCTTT
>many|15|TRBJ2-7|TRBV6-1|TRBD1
CASSLGQGGSYEQYF
TGTGCCAGCAGCCTGGGACAGGGAGGCTCCTACGAGCAGTACTTC
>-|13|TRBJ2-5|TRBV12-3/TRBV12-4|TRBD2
CASSWSGGGTQYF
TGTGCCAGCAGTTGGTCGGGAGGTGGGACCCAGTACTTC
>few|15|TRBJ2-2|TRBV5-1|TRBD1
CASSSGQGAFGELFF
TGCGCCAGCAGCTCGGGACAGGGGGCTTTCGGGGAGCTGTTTTTT
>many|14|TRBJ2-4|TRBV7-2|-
CASSLDGRKNIQYF
TGTGCCAGCAGCTTAGACGGACGCAAAAACATTCAGTACTTC
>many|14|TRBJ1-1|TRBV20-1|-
CSAIPLGGNTEAFF
TGCAGTGCCATCCCCTTGGGCGGGAACACTGAAGCTTTCTTT
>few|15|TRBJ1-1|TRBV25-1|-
CASSWSKRGDTEAFF
TGTGCCAGCAGTTGGAGCAAGAGGGGGGACACTGAAGCTTTCTTT
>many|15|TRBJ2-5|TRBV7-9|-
CASSWGGGGQETQYF
TGTGCCAGCAGCTGGGGGGGCGGGGGTCAAGAGACCCAGTACTTC
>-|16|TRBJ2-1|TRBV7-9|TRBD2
CASSPSGGASHNEQFF
TGTGCCAGCAGCCCGAGCGGGGGGGCCTCACACAATGAGCAGTTCTTC
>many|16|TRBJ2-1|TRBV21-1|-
CASSKGSAGIYNEQFF
TGTGCCAGCAGCAAAGGTTCAGCGGGGATCTACAATGAGCAGTTCTTC
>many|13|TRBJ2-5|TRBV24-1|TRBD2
CATGTSGWETQYF
TGTGCCACCGGGACTAGCGGGTGGGAGACCCAGTATTTC
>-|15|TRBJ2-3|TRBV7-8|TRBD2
CASSLSAGGTDTQYF
TGTGCCAGCAGCTTATCTGCGGGGGGCACAGATACGCAGTATTTT
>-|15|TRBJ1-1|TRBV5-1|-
CASSLTGKLNTEAFF
TGCGCCAGCAGCCTGACCGGGAAACTTAACACTGAAGCTTTCTTT
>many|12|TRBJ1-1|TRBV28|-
CASSLYTGEAFF
TGTGCCAGCAGTTTATATACAGGTGAAGCTTTCTTT
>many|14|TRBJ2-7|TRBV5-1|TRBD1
CASSVRDRGYEQYF
TGCGCCAGCAGCGTCCGGGACAGGGGGTACGAGCAGTACTTC
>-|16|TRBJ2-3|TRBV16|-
CASSPLGLTFTDTQYF
TGTGCCAGCAGCCCCCTCGGACTAACCTTCACAGATACGCAGTATTTT
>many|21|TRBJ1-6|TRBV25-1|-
CASSHYPPGHYSSSYNSPLHF
TGTGCCAGCAGCCACTACCCACCGGGACACTATTCAAGCTCCTATAATTCACCCCTCCACTTT
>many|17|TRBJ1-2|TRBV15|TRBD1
CATSRVGGQTGVHGYTF
TGTGCCACCAGCAGAGTTGGGGGACAGACTGGGGTGCATGGCTACACCTTC
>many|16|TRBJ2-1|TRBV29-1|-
CSVEEQGKSSYNEQFF
TGCAGCGTTGAAGAGCAAGGGAAGAGCTCCTACAATGAGCAGTTCTTC
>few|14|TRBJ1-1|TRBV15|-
CATSRGTVGADAFF
TGTGCCACCAGCAGAGGGACCGTAGGCGCTGATGCTTTCTTT
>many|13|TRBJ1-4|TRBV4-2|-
CASSPTGNEKLFF
TGTGCCAGCAGCCCAACGGGGAATGAAAAACTGTTTTTT
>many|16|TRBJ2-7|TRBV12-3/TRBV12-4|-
CASSSLMVTETYEQYF
TGTGCCAGCAGTTCCTTAATGGTGACAGAGACCTACGAGCAGTACTTC
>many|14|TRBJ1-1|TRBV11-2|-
CASSPRGSIAEAFF
TGTGCCAGCAGCCCCCGTGGCAGTATAGCTGAAGCTTTCTTT
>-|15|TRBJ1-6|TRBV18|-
CASSPFGTRDSPLHF
TGTGCCAGCTCACCGTTCGGGACAAGAGATTCACCCCTCCACTTT
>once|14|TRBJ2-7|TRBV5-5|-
CASSFRSLVDEQYF
TGTGCCAGCAGCTTTCGGTCCCTTGTGGACGAGCAGTACTTC
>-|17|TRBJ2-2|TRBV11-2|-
CASSLPIGGPNTGELFF
TGTGCCAGCAGCTTACCGATTGGGGGCCCGAACACCGGGGAGCTGTTTTTT
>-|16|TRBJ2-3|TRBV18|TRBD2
CASSPIGGSRTDTQYF
TGTGCCAGCTCACCCATCGGCGGGAGTCGTACAGATACGCAGTATTTT
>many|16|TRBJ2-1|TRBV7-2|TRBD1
CASSLRPGQGAHEQFF
TGTGCCAGCAGCTTGAGACCGGGACAGGGGGCCCATGAGCAGTTCTTC
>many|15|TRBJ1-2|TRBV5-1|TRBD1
CASSLDTGGANGYTF
TGCGCCAGCAGCTTGGATACAGGGGGCGCGAATGGCTACACCTTC
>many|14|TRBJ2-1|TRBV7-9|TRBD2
CASIAGSSYNEQFF
TGTGCCAGCATAGCGGGGAGCTCCTACAATGAGCAGTTCTTC
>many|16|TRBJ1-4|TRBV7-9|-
CASSLRSGQGGEKLFF
TGTGCCAGCAGCTTACGGTCGGGGCAGGGCGGTGAAAAACTGTTTTTT
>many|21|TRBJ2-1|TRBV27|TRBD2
CASSQPSGLAGLGAIPNEQFF
TGTGCCAGCAGCCAACCCTCTGGACTAGCGGGGCTCGGCGCAATTCCCAATGAGCAGTTCTTC